The present entry profiles one TCR beta chain with its context. This clonotype appeared many times. This clone's antigen is unknown. Base qualities are not provided; no much larger clone lies one nucleotide away. The sample's time point label is to be understood as: newly diagnosed GD, antithyroid drugs for less than 3 months. RNA was extracted from PBMCs in TRIzol for both TCR sequencing and RNA sequencing. Graves' disease was diagnosed according to American Thyroid Association guidelines. Patients for the study were recruited at an endocrinology department in Xi'an, China. From each patient, roughly 9 milliliters of peripheral blood was collected into an EDTA anticoagulant tube. Ficoll Paque Plus density gradient separation was used to isolate PBMCs, and no further T cell sorting was performed. An Agilent 2100 Bioanalyzer and agarose gel were used to assess RNA quality, and a NanoDrop 2000 was used to measure RNA concentration.

Receptor libraries were prepared by multiplex PCR. Sequencing used an Illumina HiSeq 4000. iRepertoire HTBI primers and Arm-PCR amplification of CDR3 regions were used to construct TCR beta libraries. Before sequencing, the PCR products went through gel purification. For the original study's pipeline: Gene usage analysis of CDR3 amino acid clonotypes used the approximately 62 TRBV and more than 13 TRBJ segments found across samples. Filtered high-quality paired reads were merged into contigs using COPE and FqMerger. BLAST was used to align contigs to IMGT TRBV, TRBD and TRBJ reference genes, with CDR3 defined following IMGT. Highly expanded clones were defined as clonotypes with a frequency above 0.1%. Shannon entropy served as the measure of repertoire diversity, while the Gini coefficient captured V-J evenness. A clonotype found in more than one individual was treated as public. TCRdb handled the public reads itself, with Q25 trimming in fastp and clone calling in MiXCR, and kept productive beta chains. Rows are unified per CDR3 protein, each entry keeping the most common DNA and genes. The authors' filters were not applied to this entry. This sample has 350,000 to 550,000 distinct CDR3 sequences in its table, and more than 12% of those were observed once. The ten largest clones represent 16% of the sample.

This sample is part of a study of regulatory T cells in long-lasting Graves disease (dated by TCRdb to the early 2020s). The study in broad terms: Antithyroid drugs had been taken for less than 3 months by newly diagnosed Graves' disease patients. Persistent Graves' disease patients were compared with newly diagnosed Graves' disease patients by peripheral blood TCR sequencing and RNA sequencing. The study took place in China and was registered as a clinical trial. A total of about 35 samples underwent TCR sequencing, from 13 patients with persistent Graves' disease and roughly 20 patients with newly diagnosed Graves' disease.

Including the terminal cysteine and phenylalanine, the CDR3 comprises 16 residues. The read is trimmed to its CDR3 DNA, 48 bases read in frame from base 1. V gives up 6 bases and J gives up 4 bases, and the segment between their germline ends measures 20 bases. On the study overall, not on this receptor specifically: Sequencing and analysis were restricted to the TCR beta chain. The authors acknowledged the small sample size as a limitation that may reduce accuracy. Persistent Graves' disease patients showed lower TCR Shannon entropy and fewer highly expanded clones than newly diagnosed patients, suggesting clonal expansion. Because the primary lesion, thyroid tissue, could not be accessed, the study looked at peripheral blood alone. More public clonotypes were shared among persistent patients (roughly 2,700) than among newly diagnosed patients (roughly 1,000). Preferential use of TRBV28, TRBJ1-2 and TRBJ2-5 was observed in persistent disease, whereas TRBV20-1 and TRBJ2-1 were favored in newly diagnosed disease.

The sample also formed part of further work on T cells in Graves' hyperthyroidism and ophthalmopathy. As described in the second report: Stable Graves' hyperthyroidism was defined as the absence of progression to ophthalmopathy over 18 months of follow-up. Hyperthyroidism patients were aged 18 to 65 years and newly diagnosed, with disease duration of less than 2 months. The study excluded patients with uncontrolled infections, other autoimmune diseases, pregnancy or lactation. Diagnoses were established on the basis of clinical symptoms, serum thyroxine and TRAb, thyroid ultrasound, and orbital computed tomography. The first round of RT-PCR for the TCR CDR3 was performed with the HTBI primer set and the Qiagen OneStep RT-PCR kit. Most expanded thyroid clonotypes (frequency above 0.001) were also found in blood, which suggests that blood repertoires may mirror thyroid immune responses. In cross-validation, a model built on a 13 V-J signature told ophthalmopathy apart from stable hyperthyroidism with under 90% sensitivity and 81% to 82% specificity, and in testing the same model reached 80%/75%. During validation, the model predicted progression to ophthalmopathy a median of approximately 7 months ahead of onset, with more than 60% sensitivity and 72% to 85% specificity. To identify distinguishing TCR V-J signatures, a discovery cohort of about 100 patients was used, comprising 43 with Graves' ophthalmopathy and approximately 58 with stable Graves' hyperthyroidism. Prospective prediction of ophthalmopathy was tested in an independent validation cohort consisting of 18 to 20 hyperthyroidism patients and some 15 patients who later progressed to ophthalmopathy. The 100 discovery patients were divided at random into training and test sets in a 7:3 ratio. Thyroid tissue and blood T-cell repertoires from about 6 Graves' hyperthyroidism patients were also compared in the study. After sampling, hyperthyroidism patients received methimazole starting at 30 mg daily, and ophthalmopathy patients received high-dose intravenous methylprednisolone. A second multiplex PCR round built the libraries, followed by size selection and purification. Libraries were sequenced paired-end with 100 bp reads on an Illumina HiSeq2000. SOAPnuke was used to process the raw data, with reads discarded if the reads contained adapters or uncalled bases, had a mean Phred below 15, or lacked an exact constant-primer or identifier match. High-quality paired reads were merged with COPE v1.2.5, and unique nucleotide sequences were defined as clonotypes. MiTCR v1.1 was used to align the clonotypes against IMGT TRBV, TRBD and TRBJ reference segments. The analysis included only V-J combinations with a frequency above 0.0001, which together covered roughly 99% of the repertoires. A TCS score was defined as the ratio of F50 (clonal expansion) to E x V (chaos), with BLOSUM62-based TCRdist applied between CDR3 peptides within each V-J. Welch's t-statistics and random forest reduced around 550 V-J features to some 14, which were used in a naive Bayes classifier (R e1071). No statistical method was used to set the sample size in advance, and investigators knew the group allocation. The paper describes TCR Vbeta CDR3 sequencing of 135 peripheral blood samples, made up of 43 ophthalmopathy patients, around 78 hyperthyroidism patients and roughly 17 progressor patients.

The sequence is built from TRBV12-3 or TRBV12-4 and TRBJ2-3; perhaps TRBD1 is the D gene, with 5 bases matching. The sample consisted of peripheral blood mononuclear cells (PBMCs), taken at new diagnosis, from a patient treated with antithyroid drugs. This TCR was recovered from a woman under 40 with Graves disease. Donor details come from another sample of the same person, matched by shared clones. The nucleotide sequence reads TGTGCCAGCAGACGCCAGACAGTGCCAAGCGCAGATACGCAGTATTTT. It translates to CASRRQTVPSADTQYF.